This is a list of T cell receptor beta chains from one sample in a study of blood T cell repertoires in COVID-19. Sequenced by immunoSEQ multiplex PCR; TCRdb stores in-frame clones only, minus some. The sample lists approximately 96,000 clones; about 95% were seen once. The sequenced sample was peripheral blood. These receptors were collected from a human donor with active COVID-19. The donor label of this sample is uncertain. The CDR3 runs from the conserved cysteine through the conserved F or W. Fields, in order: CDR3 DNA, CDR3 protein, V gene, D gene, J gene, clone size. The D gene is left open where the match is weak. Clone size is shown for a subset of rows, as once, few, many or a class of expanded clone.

cdr3_nt: TGTGCCAGCAGCCTCCTCCGGGGAGGCACCTCCTACAATGAGCAGTTCTTC; cdr3_aa: CASSLLRGGTSYNEQFF; v_call: TRBV7-9; d_call: NA; j_call: TRBJ2-1; clone_size: NA
cdr3_nt: TGTGCCAGCAGTTTAAGGGGGACAGACCACTACGAGCAGTACTTC; cdr3_aa: CASSLRGTDHYEQYF; v_call: TRBV28; d_call: TRBD1; j_call: TRBJ2-7; clone_size: NA
cdr3_nt: TGTGCCAGCAGCTCAACCGACAGGGGGCGTAACACCGGGGAGCTGTTTTTT; cdr3_aa: CASSSTDRGRNTGELFF; v_call: TRBV7-9; d_call: TRBD1; j_call: TRBJ2-2; clone_size: once
cdr3_nt: TGTGCCAGCAGACAGTCCGGGAGTACTGAAGCTTTCTTT; cdr3_aa: CASRQSGSTEAFF; v_call: TRBV14; d_call: NA; j_call: TRBJ1-1; clone_size: NA
cdr3_nt: TGTGCCAGCAGTTTAAGGACATTAAGCTACGAGCAGTACTTC; cdr3_aa: CASSLRTLSYEQYF; v_call: TRBV28; d_call: NA; j_call: TRBJ2-7; clone_size: NA
cdr3_nt: TGTGCCAGCAGCCCGGGTAGCGGTTTCTACGAGCAGTACTTC; cdr3_aa: CASSPGSGFYEQYF; v_call: TRBV7-9; d_call: NA; j_call: TRBJ2-7; clone_size: once
cdr3_nt: TGTGCCAGCTCCCGGACAGGGGCGGCTAGCTATGGCTACACCTTC; cdr3_aa: CASSRTGAASYGYTF; v_call: TRBV6-5; d_call: TRBD1; j_call: TRBJ1-2; clone_size: NA
cdr3_nt: TGTGCCAGCTCACCGTCGGGAGGTCGAAGAGAGCTGTTTTTT; cdr3_aa: CASSPSGGRRELFF; v_call: TRBV18; d_call: TRBD2; j_call: TRBJ2-2; clone_size: NA
cdr3_nt: TGTGCCAGCAGTTTAGTAGGACAGGGGTTCTACGAGCAGTACTTC; cdr3_aa: CASSLVGQGFYEQYF; v_call: TRBV28; d_call: TRBD1; j_call: TRBJ2-7; clone_size: NA
cdr3_nt: TGCGCCAGCAGCTCCGCGGGGGGCATCACAGATACGCAGTATTTT; cdr3_aa: CASSSAGGITDTQYF; v_call: TRBV5-1; d_call: TRBD2; j_call: TRBJ2-3; clone_size: NA
cdr3_nt: TGCGCCAGCATCCAAATTCGGGACAGGCCCTCCTACGAGCAGTACTTC; cdr3_aa: CASIQIRDRPSYEQYF; v_call: TRBV5-1; d_call: TRBD1; j_call: TRBJ2-7; clone_size: NA
cdr3_nt: TGCGCCAGCACTAAGGGACTAGCGGGAATCAATGAGCAGTTCTTC; cdr3_aa: CASTKGLAGINEQFF; v_call: TRBV10-1; d_call: TRBD2; j_call: TRBJ2-1; clone_size: NA
cdr3_nt: TGTGCCAGCAGGAAGACTACCACAAGTCCCCCGGACTTC; cdr3_aa: CASRKTTTSPPDF; v_call: TRBV28; d_call: NA; j_call: TRBJ2-5; clone_size: NA
cdr3_nt: TGTGCCAGCAGCGTAGAGACAGGATCCCCTGGAAACACCATATATTTT; cdr3_aa: CASSVETGSPGNTIYF; v_call: TRBV9; d_call: NA; j_call: TRBJ1-3; clone_size: NA
cdr3_nt: TGTGCCAGTACCCCCACCGGGAACACCGGGGAGCTGTTTTTT; cdr3_aa: CASTPTGNTGELFF; v_call: TRBV19; d_call: NA; j_call: TRBJ2-2; clone_size: NA
cdr3_nt: TGTGCCAGCAGTCGGAGAGGGGGTGGCACAGATACGCAGTATTTT; cdr3_aa: CASSRRGGGTDTQYF; v_call: TRBV28; d_call: NA; j_call: TRBJ2-3; clone_size: few
cdr3_nt: TGCGCCAGCAGCTTGCGGGCGGGGAATAATTCACCCCTCCACTTT; cdr3_aa: CASSLRAGNNSPLHF; v_call: TRBV5-1; d_call: NA; j_call: TRBJ1-6; clone_size: NA
cdr3_nt: TGCGCCAGCAGCTTGACGGTCCGAACCTACAATGAGCAGTTCTTC; cdr3_aa: CASSLTVRTYNEQFF; v_call: TRBV5-1; d_call: NA; j_call: TRBJ2-1; clone_size: NA
cdr3_nt: TGTGCCGGAATCGCCAGGGGGAACACCGGGGAGCTGTTTTTT; cdr3_aa: CAGIARGNTGELFF; v_call: TRBV21-1; d_call: NA; j_call: TRBJ2-2; clone_size: once
cdr3_nt: TGTGCCAGCAGCACAGGGGCGAACACTGAAGCTTTCTTT; cdr3_aa: CASSTGANTEAFF; v_call: TRBV7-9; d_call: TRBD1; j_call: TRBJ1-1; clone_size: NA
cdr3_nt: TGTGCCAGCAGTTTTTACGGACTAGCGGGGGAGTACAATGAGCAGTTCTTC; cdr3_aa: CASSFYGLAGEYNEQFF; v_call: TRBV27; d_call: TRBD2; j_call: TRBJ2-1; clone_size: NA
cdr3_nt: TGTGCCAGCAGTCCCAGGCCTTCCTACAATGAGCAGTTCTTC; cdr3_aa: CASSPRPSYNEQFF; v_call: TRBV28; d_call: NA; j_call: TRBJ2-1; clone_size: NA
cdr3_nt: TGTGCCACCAGCAACATCGGAGGGGGCACAGATACGCAGTATTTT; cdr3_aa: CATSNIGGGTDTQYF; v_call: TRBV15; d_call: NA; j_call: TRBJ2-3; clone_size: NA
cdr3_nt: TGTGCTAGCAGCTTAGGGCTAGCGGGAGAAAGCGATGAGCAGTTCTTC; cdr3_aa: CASSLGLAGESDEQFF; v_call: TRBV7-7; d_call: TRBD2; j_call: TRBJ2-1; clone_size: NA